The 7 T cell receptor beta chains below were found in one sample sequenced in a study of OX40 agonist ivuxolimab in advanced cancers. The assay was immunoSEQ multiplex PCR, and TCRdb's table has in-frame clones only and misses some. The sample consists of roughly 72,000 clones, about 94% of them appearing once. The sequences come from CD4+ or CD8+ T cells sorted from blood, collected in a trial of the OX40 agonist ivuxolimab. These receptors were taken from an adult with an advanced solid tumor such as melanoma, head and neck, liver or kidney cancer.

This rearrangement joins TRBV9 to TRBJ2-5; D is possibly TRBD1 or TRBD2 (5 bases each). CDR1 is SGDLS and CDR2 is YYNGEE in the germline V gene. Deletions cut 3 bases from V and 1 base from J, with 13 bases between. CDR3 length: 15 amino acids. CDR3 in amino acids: CASSGGRAGQETQYF. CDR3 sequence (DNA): TGTGCCAGCAGCGGAGGCAGGGCGGGCCAAGAGACCCAGTACTTC.

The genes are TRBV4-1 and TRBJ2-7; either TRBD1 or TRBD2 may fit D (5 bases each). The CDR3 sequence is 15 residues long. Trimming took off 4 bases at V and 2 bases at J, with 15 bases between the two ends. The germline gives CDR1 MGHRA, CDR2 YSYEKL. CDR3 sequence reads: CASSLYGTPAYEQYF. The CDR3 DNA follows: TGCGCCAGCAGCCTCTACGGGACCCCAGCCTACGAGCAGTACTTC.

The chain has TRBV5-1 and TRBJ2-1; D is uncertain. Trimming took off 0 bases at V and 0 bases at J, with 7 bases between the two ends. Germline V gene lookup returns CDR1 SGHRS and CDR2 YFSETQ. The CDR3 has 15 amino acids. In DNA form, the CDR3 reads TGCGCCAGCAGCTTGGCTAGGAGCTCCTACAATGAGCAGTTCTTC. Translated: CASSLARSSYNEQFF.

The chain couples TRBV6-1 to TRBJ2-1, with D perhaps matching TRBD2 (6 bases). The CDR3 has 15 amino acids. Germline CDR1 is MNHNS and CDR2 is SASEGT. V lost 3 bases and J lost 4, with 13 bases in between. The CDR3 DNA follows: TGTGCCAGCAGTGACGGGGGACGGGATTACAATGAGCAGTTCTTC. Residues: CASSDGGRDYNEQFF.

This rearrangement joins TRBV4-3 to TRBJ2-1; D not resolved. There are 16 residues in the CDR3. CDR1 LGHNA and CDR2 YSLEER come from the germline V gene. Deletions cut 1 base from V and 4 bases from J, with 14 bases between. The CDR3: CASSQASFGRYNEQFF. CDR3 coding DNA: TGCGCCAGCAGCCAAGCCTCCTTCGGTCGGTACAATGAGCAGTTCTTC.

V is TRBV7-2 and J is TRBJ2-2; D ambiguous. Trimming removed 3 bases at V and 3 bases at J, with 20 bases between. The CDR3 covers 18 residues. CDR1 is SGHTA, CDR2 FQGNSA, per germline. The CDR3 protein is CASSLVLGLRLDTGELFF. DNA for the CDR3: TGTGCCAGCAGCTTGGTTTTAGGGTTGAGGCTGGACACCGGGGAGCTGTTTTTT.

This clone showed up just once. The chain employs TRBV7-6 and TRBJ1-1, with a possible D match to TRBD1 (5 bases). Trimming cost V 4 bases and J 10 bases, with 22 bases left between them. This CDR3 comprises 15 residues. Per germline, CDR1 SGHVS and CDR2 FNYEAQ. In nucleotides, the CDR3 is TGTGCCAGCAGCTCGTGGGGGAGGGGAGTCATGGCAGCTTTCTTT. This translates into CASSSWGRGVMAAFF.